What follows are 22 T cell receptor beta chains derived from one specimen sequenced in a study of T-cell memory formation after mild COVID-19 (dated by TCRdb to the early 2020s). Library generation was performed with 5' RACE. The instrument was an Illumina NovaSeq 6000. In TCRdb, the public reads were trimmed at Q25 with fastp and aligned with MiXCR, with productive beta chains retained. Each record represents a unique CDR3 protein, reported with the most common genes and DNA among its rows. This sample holds around 200,000 distinct CDR3 sequences; more than 9% were observed only once. Approximately 2.8% of the sample goes to the ten largest clones. The sequenced sample was PBMCs or a T cell subset sorted from them (not recorded which). Every receptor here comes from a man between 18 and 29 years old who had mild COVID-19 (a few samples of this study predate the infection). The sample titles of this study are shuffled in the database, so cell type and time point are left out; the donor was told from shared clones.

This clonotype was seen a handful of times. The rearrangement joins TRBV28 to TRBJ2-7; TRBD1 matches at 7 bases. This CDR3 is built from 14 residues. The trim removed 6 bases at V and 0 bases at J, leaving 5 bases unmatched. The germline V gene has CDR1 MDHEN and CDR2 SYDVKM. CDR3 DNA sequence: TGTGCCAGCAGCCAACAGGGGAGCTCCTACGAGCAGTACGTC. Translation gives CASSQQGSSYEQYV.

This clonotype was seen a few times. The J gene is TRBJ2-2, the V gene TRBV7-6, with 8 bases identical to TRBD2. The CDR3 contains 15 residues. Germline CDR1 reads SGHVS; CDR2 reads FNYEAQ. After removal of 4 bases from V and 2 bases from J, the junction contained 3 bases not matched to a gene. The CDR3 DNA reads as TGTGCCAGCAGCTCCCTAGCGGGTAACACCGGGGAGCTGTTTTTT. Translation: CASSSLAGNTGELFF.

J is TRBJ1-6 and V is TRBV6-5; possible D gene TRBD1, 6 bases. The CDR3 length is 15 residues. The germline V gene has CDR1 MNHEY and CDR2 SVGAGI. Trimming removed 7 bases from V and 9 bases from J, with 19 bases in between. DNA of the CDR3: TGTGCCAGCAACTTCGTGGGACACCCATCTTCACCCCTCCACTTT. This sequence encodes CASNFVGHPSSPLHF.

In this sample, this clonotype turned up a few times. The J gene is TRBJ1-1, the V gene TRBV7-9; TRBD1 agrees at 7 bases. Germline lookup yields CDR1 SEHNR and CDR2 FQNEAQ (reference sequence). V was clipped by 6 bases and J by 3 bases; unmatched bases: 7. The CDR3 has 14 residues. The CDR3 loop reads CASRRGGGDTEAFF. CDR3 coding DNA: TGTGCCAGCAGGAGAGGGGGCGGCGACACTGAAGCTTTCTTT. Together with reference TRBV7-9 and TRBJ1-1, the CDR3 gives the full variable domain: DTGVSQNPRHKITKRGQNVTFRCDPISEHNRLYWYRQTLGQGPEFLTYFQNEAQLEKSRLLSDRFSAERPKGSFSTLEIQRTEQGDSAMYLCASRRGGGDTEAFFGQGTRLTVV.

The rearrangement uses TRBV6-5 and TRBJ2-5, with 7 bases lining up with TRBD1. The trim removed 1 base at V and 1 base at J, leaving 0 bases unmatched. The CDR3 spans 14 residues. The germline V gene encodes CDR1 MNHEY and CDR2 SVGAGI. The CDR3 region has the DNA TGTGCCAGCAGTTACTGGGACAGCCAAGAGACCCAGTACTTC. Its translation is CASSYWDSQETQYF.

This clonotype was counted between two and nine times. The chain uses TRBV9 and TRBJ2-2; 7 bases fit TRBD2. The germline gives CDR1 SGDLS, CDR2 YYNGEE. This CDR3 spans 16 amino acids. V dropped 2 bases and J dropped 6; count of bases not matched to a gene: 10. The DNA of the CDR3 is TGTGCCAGCAGCGTCGGACTAGAAAGGTGGTCCGGGGAGCTGTTTTTT. This codes for CASSVGLERWSGELFF.

This clonotype was counted a few times. DNA for the CDR3: TGTGCCAGCAGTACCTCGGGCGGTACCTCAGATACGCAGTATTTT. Its translation: CASSTSGGTSDTQYF. V usage is TRBV25-1 and J usage is TRBJ2-3, with no clear D. V was clipped by 5 bases and J by 4 bases, with 16 bases between them. The CDR3 totals 15 residues. Germline V lookup: CDR1 MGHDK, CDR2 SYGVNS.

This clonotype was seen more than once but under ten times. The chain has TRBV6-2 or TRBV6-3 and TRBJ1-5, with TRBD1 matching over 8 bases. The CDR3 sequence is 14 residues long. CDR1 and CDR2 (germline): MNHEY, SVGEGT. V lost 6 bases to trimming and J lost 2 bases; unmatched junction nucleotides: 3. The CDR3 bases are TGTGCCAGCAGAGAGACAGGGGGCAATCAGCCCCAGCATTTT. As protein: CASRETGGNQPQHF.

The V call is TRBV12-3 or TRBV12-4, the J call TRBJ2-3, with TRBD1 as a possible D gene (6 bases). This CDR3 contains 14 residues. Trimming removed 5 bases at V and 0 bases at J, with 9 bases between. The CDR3 nucleotides are TGTGCCAGCAGTGCTGGGACAAGCACAGATACGCAGTATTTT. Protein sequence: CASSAGTSTDTQYF.

V usage is TRBV5-1 and J usage is TRBJ1-5; TRBD1 matches at 8 bases. V lost 3 bases and J lost 5; bases outside the gene matches: 7. The CDR3 covers 15 residues. Germline assignment: CDR1 SGHRS and CDR2 YFSETQ. CDR3 amino acids: CASSSQGAVDQPQHF. The DNA for the CDR3 is TGCGCCAGCAGCTCCCAGGGGGCGGTGGATCAGCCCCAGCATTTT.

This sequence joins TRBV5-1 and TRBJ1-3; D is undetermined. Trimming removed 0 bases from V and 4 bases from J, with 11 bases in between. The CDR3 has 15 residues. Germline CDR1 SGHRS, CDR2 YFSETQ. This CDR3 is CASSLEAPHGNTIYF. Here the CDR3 DNA reads TGCGCCAGCAGCTTGGAAGCCCCCCACGGAAACACCATATATTTT.

This clonotype was seen more than once but under ten times. The chain uses TRBV5-1 and TRBJ2-3, with D perhaps TRBD1 (5 bases). The CDR3 spans 15 residues. Germline V CDR1 and CDR2: SGHRS, YFSETQ. The V and J ends lost 4 bases and 4 bases respectively, with 16 bases between them. The CDR3 here is CASSPGKVYADTQYF. Here the CDR3 DNA reads TGCGCCAGCAGCCCAGGGAAAGTTTACGCAGATACGCAGTATTTT. Together with reference TRBV5-1 and TRBJ2-3, the CDR3 gives the full variable domain: KAGVTQTPRYLIKTRGQQVTLSCSPISGHRSVSWYQQTPGQGLQFLFEYFSETQRNKGNFPGRFSGRQFSNSRSEMNVSTLELGDSALYLCASSPGKVYADTQYFGPGTRLTVL.

This sequence joins TRBV12-3 or TRBV12-4 and TRBJ1-1; D gene ambiguous. Deletions cut 6 bases from V and 1 base from J, with 12 bases between. The CDR3 is made up of 14 amino acids. In DNA form, the CDR3 reads TGTGCCAGCAGCCCAAAACGGGGGAACACTGAAGCTTTCTTT. Translation gives CASSPKRGNTEAFF.

This clonotype was found many times. The genes are TRBV7-2 and TRBJ2-2; no clear D. The V end was cut by 10 bases, the J end by 7 bases, with 13 bases between. Germline CDR1 SGHTA, CDR2 FQGNSA. The CDR3 extends over 12 amino acids. CDR3 sequence (DNA): TGTGCCATCGCACTGGGGTTCGGGGAGCTGTTTTTT. This encodes CAIALGFGELFF.

This clonotype was seen more than once but under ten times. This sequence joins TRBV24-1 and TRBJ2-7; no definite D call. V lost 8 bases, J lost 7 bases, and 11 bases lay in between. Germline V gene sequence: CDR1 KGHDR, CDR2 SFDVKD. This CDR3 spans 11 amino acids. The CDR3 sequence is CATKEGEEQYF. DNA of the CDR3: TGTGCCACCAAAGAAGGTGAAGAGCAGTACTTC.

This clonotype occurred a few times. The rearrangement joins TRBV3-1 to TRBJ1-1; no definite D call. Germline V CDR1 and CDR2: LGHDT, YNNKEL (reference sequence). The CDR3 length is 13 residues. V shed 1 base and J shed 5 bases, with 8 bases lying between them. The CDR3 DNA is TGTGCCAGCAGCCAAGTAGCGGGGACTGAAGCTTTCTTT. Translating it yields CASSQVAGTEAFF.

This clonotype was picked up a small number of times. The genes are TRBV5-1 and TRBJ2-1; D is possibly TRBD1 (6 bases). CDR1 and CDR2 from the germline V gene are SGHRS and YFSETQ. With 5 bases removed from V and 2 bases from J, the gap between germline ends came to 11 bases. This CDR3 has 14 residues. The CDR3 DNA is TGCGCCAGCAGGGATGGACAGCCCTACAATGAGCAGTTCTTC. Its translation is CASRDGQPYNEQFF.

This clonotype was seen only a few times. The chain uses TRBV7-6 and TRBJ2-5; D gene uncertain. V shed 1 base and J shed 5 bases, with 8 bases lying between them. The CDR3 length is 13 residues. From germline, CDR1 is SGHVS and CDR2 FNYEAQ. The CDR3 nucleotides are TGTGCCAGCAGCTTAGGAAGTCGGGAGACCCAGTACTTC. Its protein product is CASSLGSRETQYF.

This clonotype was detected only once. The J gene is TRBJ1-2, the V gene TRBV20-1; no clear D. V lost 6 bases and J 4 bases, leaving 15 bases between the germline ends. The CDR3 is 13 residues long. Per germline, CDR1 DFQATT and CDR2 SNEGSKA (reference sequence). This CDR3 reads CSATSGEGYGYTF. The CDR3 DNA follows: TGCAGTGCCACGTCCGGGGAAGGCTATGGCTACACCTTC.

J is TRBJ2-1 and V is TRBV29-1; 8 nucleotides match TRBD2. With V trimmed by 5 bases and J by 3 bases, 3 bases remained unmatched. The CDR3 covers 13 residues. Germline V gene sequence: CDR1 SQVTM, CDR2 ANQGSEA. CDR3 region: CSVPGTSYNEQFF. Here the CDR3 DNA reads TGCAGCGTTCCCGGGACTAGCTACAATGAGCAGTTCTTC.

This rearrangement joins TRBV5-1 to TRBJ2-1, with 9 bases lining up with TRBD1. This CDR3 has 14 residues. V lost 8 bases to trimming and J lost 4 bases; unmatched junction nucleotides: 7. Germline lookup yields CDR1 SGHRS and CDR2 YFSETQ. The CDR3 coding sequence is TGCGCCAGTGCTCCGGGACAGGGTTACAATGAGCAGTTCTTC. This encodes CASAPGQGYNEQFF.

The gene calls are TRBV12-3 or TRBV12-4 and TRBJ1-5, with D maybe TRBD1 (5 bases). Trimming removed 3 bases at V and 6 bases at J, with 9 bases between. The CDR3 sequence is 13 residues long. The CDR3 is CASSFGRGQPQHF. The CDR3 DNA is TGTGCCAGCAGTTTTGGTAGGGGTCAGCCCCAGCATTTT.